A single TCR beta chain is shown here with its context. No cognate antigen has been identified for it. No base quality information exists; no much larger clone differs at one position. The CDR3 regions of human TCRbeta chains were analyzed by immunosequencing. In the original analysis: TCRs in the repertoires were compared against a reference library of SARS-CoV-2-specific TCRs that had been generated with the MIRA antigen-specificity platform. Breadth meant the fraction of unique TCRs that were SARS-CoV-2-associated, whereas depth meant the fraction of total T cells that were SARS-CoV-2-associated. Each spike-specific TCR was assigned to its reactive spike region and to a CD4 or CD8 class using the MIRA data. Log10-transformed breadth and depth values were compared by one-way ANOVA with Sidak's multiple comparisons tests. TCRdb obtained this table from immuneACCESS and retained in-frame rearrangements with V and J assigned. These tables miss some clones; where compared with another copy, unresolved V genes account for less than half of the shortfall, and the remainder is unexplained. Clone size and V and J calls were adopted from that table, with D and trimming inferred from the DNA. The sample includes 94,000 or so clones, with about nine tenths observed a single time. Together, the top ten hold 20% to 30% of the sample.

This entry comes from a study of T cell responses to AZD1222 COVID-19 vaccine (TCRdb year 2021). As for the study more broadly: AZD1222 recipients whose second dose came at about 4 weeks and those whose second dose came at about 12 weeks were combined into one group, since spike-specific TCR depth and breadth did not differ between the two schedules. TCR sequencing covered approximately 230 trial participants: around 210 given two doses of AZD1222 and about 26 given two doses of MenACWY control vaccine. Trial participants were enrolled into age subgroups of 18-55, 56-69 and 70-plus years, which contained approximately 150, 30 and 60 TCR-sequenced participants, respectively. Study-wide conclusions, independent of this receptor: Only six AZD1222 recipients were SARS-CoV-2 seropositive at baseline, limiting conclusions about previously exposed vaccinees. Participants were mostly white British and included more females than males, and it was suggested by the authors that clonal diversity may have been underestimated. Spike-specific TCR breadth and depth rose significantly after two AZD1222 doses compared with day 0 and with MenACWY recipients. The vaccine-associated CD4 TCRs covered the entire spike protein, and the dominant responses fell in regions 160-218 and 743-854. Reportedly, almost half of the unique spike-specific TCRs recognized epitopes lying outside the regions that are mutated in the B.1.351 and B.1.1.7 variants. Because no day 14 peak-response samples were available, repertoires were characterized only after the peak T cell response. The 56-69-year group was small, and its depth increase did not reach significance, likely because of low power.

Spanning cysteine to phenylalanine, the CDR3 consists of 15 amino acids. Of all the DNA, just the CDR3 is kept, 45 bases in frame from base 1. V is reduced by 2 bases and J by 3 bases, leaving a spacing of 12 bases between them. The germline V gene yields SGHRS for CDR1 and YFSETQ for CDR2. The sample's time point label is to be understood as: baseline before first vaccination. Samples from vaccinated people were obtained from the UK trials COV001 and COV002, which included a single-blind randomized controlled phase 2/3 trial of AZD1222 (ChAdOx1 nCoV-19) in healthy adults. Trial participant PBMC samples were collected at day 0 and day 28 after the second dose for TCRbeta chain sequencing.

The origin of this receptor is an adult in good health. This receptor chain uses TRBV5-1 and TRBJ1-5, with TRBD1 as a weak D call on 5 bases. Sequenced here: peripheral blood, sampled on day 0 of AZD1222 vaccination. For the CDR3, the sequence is CASSFREGPNQPQHF. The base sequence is TGCGCCAGCAGCTTCAGGGAGGGCCCCAATCAGCCCCAGCATTTT.